This is a list of T cell receptor beta chains from one sample in a study of PD-1 blockade in classical Hodgkin lymphoma. Assay: immunoSEQ multiplex PCR; the TCRdb copy retains only in-frame clones and omits some. Among some 9,200 clones listed, about 70% were seen once. The sample here was CD4+ T cells from blood, taken at baseline. The receptors come from a human donor with classical Hodgkin lymphoma. Each CDR3 is given with its conserved first and last residue. D genes are given only for firm matches. Rows give clone size only sometimes, using once, few, many, or a class for an expanded clone.

CDR3aa	CDR3nt	abundance	v_gene	j_gene	d_gene
CASGWSGTLQETQYF	TGTGCTAGTGGTTGGTCCGGGACATTACAAGAGACCCAGTACTTC	.	TRBV12-5	TRBJ2-5	.
CASGDRGLKKLFF	TGTGCCAGCGGGGACAGGGGGCTTAAAAAACTGTTTTTT	few	TRBV6-1	TRBJ1-4	TRBD1
CASSSPGLEFHEQYF	TGTGCCAGCAGTTCGCCGGGACTAGAGTTTCACGAGCAGTACTTC	.	TRBV7-9	TRBJ2-7	TRBD2
CASSQEGRLAGVSEQFF	TGTGCCAGCAGCCAAGAAGGCCGACTAGCGGGAGTATCCGAGCAGTTCTTC	.	TRBV4-2	TRBJ2-1	TRBD2
CASSRHDRANTGELFF	TGCGCCAGCAGCCGACACGACAGGGCGAACACCGGGGAGCTGTTTTTT	.	TRBV4-1	TRBJ2-2	TRBD1
CASSQGLSVHLYEQYF	TGTGCCAGCAGCCAAGGTTTGAGCGTACATCTCTACGAGCAGTACTTC	.	TRBV14	TRBJ2-7	.
CASSSEGWGGPGNEQFF	TGTGCCAGCAGCTCTGAGGGGTGGGGAGGGCCGGGGAATGAGCAGTTCTTC	.	TRBV7-6	TRBJ2-1	TRBD2
CASSLLAGEGYQPQHF	TGTGCCAGCAGTTTATTGGCCGGGGAGGGTTATCAGCCCCAGCATTTT	.	TRBV28	TRBJ1-5	.
CASSPQVSGANVLTF	TGTGCCAGCAGCCCGCAAGTCTCTGGGGCCAACGTCCTGACTTTC	.	TRBV11-2	TRBJ2-6	.
CASSYAGRGQPQHF	TGTGCCAGCAGTTACGCTGGTAGGGGGCAGCCCCAGCATTTT	few	TRBV6-5	TRBJ1-5	.
CASSDPGRGATNEKLFF	TGTGCCAGCAGTGACCCTGGGCGGGGCGCGACTAATGAAAAACTGTTTTTT	few	TRBV25-1	TRBJ1-4	.
CASSQGGSGGRTYNEQFF	TGTGCCAGCAGCCAAGGGGGTAGTGGCGGGAGGACCTACAATGAGCAGTTCTTC	.	TRBV4-2	TRBJ2-1	TRBD2
CASGSADRETYGYTF	TGTGCCAGCGGGAGTGCAGACAGGGAAACCTATGGCTACACCTTC	.	TRBV2	TRBJ1-2	TRBD1
CASSRGGIAIPYEQYF	TGCGCCAGCAGCCGGGGGGGGATAGCGATACCTTACGAGCAGTACTTC	.	TRBV4-1	TRBJ2-7	TRBD2
CASSRDTNTGELFF	TGCGCCAGCAGCAGGGACACGAACACCGGGGAGCTGTTTTTT	few	TRBV5-1	TRBJ2-2	.
CASTGRLNTEAFF	TGTGCCAGCACGGGACGGCTGAACACTGAAGCTTTCTTT	.	TRBV28	TRBJ1-1	.
CSVDYGSDTQYF	TGCAGTGTGGATTACGGTTCCGATACGCAGTATTTT	.	TRBV29-1	TRBJ2-3	.
CATSSRRGTGGTEQYF	TGTGCCACCAGCAGCCGGAGGGGGACAGGGGGAACCGAGCAGTACTTC	once	TRBV15	TRBJ2-7	TRBD1
CASSADRAVTGELFF	TGTGCCAGTAGTGCGGACAGGGCGGTCACCGGGGAGCTGTTTTTT	once	TRBV19	TRBJ2-2	TRBD1
CASSPDGQGNQPQHF	TGCGCCAGCAGCCCCGATGGGCAGGGCAATCAGCCCCAGCATTTT	medium-sized	TRBV5-1	TRBJ1-5	.
CASSLATGVGETQYF	TGTGCCAGCAGCTTAGCTACAGGGGTGGGAGAGACCCAGTACTTC	few	TRBV7-9	TRBJ2-5	TRBD1
CASSLVLANTGELFF	TGTGCCAGCAGTTTAGTGTTAGCGAACACCGGGGAGCTGTTTTTT	once	TRBV28	TRBJ2-2	.
CASSRTGQGGTDTQYF	TGCGCCAGCAGCAGGACCGGACAGGGCGGAACAGATACGCAGTATTTT	once	TRBV5-1	TRBJ2-3	TRBD1
CASSGRDRGQRQETQYF	TGTGCCAGTAGTGGCCGGGACAGGGGGCAGAGGCAAGAGACCCAGTACTTC	.	TRBV19	TRBJ2-5	TRBD1
CASSYGGMGDEKLFF	TGTGCCAGCAGTTACGGGGGGATGGGTGATGAAAAACTGTTTTTT	.	TRBV6-6	TRBJ1-4	.
CASSEKVNTEAFF	TGTGCCAGCAGTGAAAAAGTGAACACTGAAGCTTTCTTT	.	TRBV6-1	TRBJ1-1	.
CASSEREGRGRRVRLVLTF	TGTGCCAGCAGTGAAAGGGAGGGCAGGGGGCGCAGGGTCCGGTTGGTCCTGACTTTC	.	TRBV6-1	TRBJ2-6	.
CASSPPRGVGYTF	TGTGCCAGCAGCCCACCCAGAGGGGTAGGCTACACCTTC	.	TRBV7-9	TRBJ1-2	.
CSVDGAYNEQFF	TGCAGCGTCGACGGGGCCTACAATGAGCAGTTCTTC	.	TRBV29-1	TRBJ2-1	.
CASRDRVGSEKLFF	TGTGCCAGCAGAGACAGGGTTGGGTCTGAAAAACTGTTTTTT	few	TRBV2	TRBJ1-4	TRBD1
CASSLDPGPQETQYF	TGTGCCAGCAGCTTAGATCCAGGGCCTCAAGAGACCCAGTACTTC	.	TRBV11-2	TRBJ2-5	.
CAWDRGSNQPQHF	TGTGCCTGGGACAGGGGGAGCAATCAGCCCCAGCATTTT	few	TRBV30	TRBJ1-5	TRBD1
CASTGGTGGYNEQFF	TGTGCCAGCACGGGGGGGACAGGGGGCTACAATGAGCAGTTCTTC	.	TRBV2	TRBJ2-1	TRBD1
CASSPGQGNYGYTF	TGTGCCAGTAGTCCCGGACAGGGTAACTATGGCTACACCTTC	.	TRBV19	TRBJ1-2	TRBD1
CASSPGAGHFTDTQYF	TGTGCCAGCAGCCCCGGGGCGGGGCATTTCACAGATACGCAGTATTTT	.	TRBV13	TRBJ2-3	.
CASSYRQGSYNEQFF	TGTGCCAGCAGCTACCGACAGGGATCCTACAATGAGCAGTTCTTC	.	TRBV14	TRBJ2-1	TRBD1
CASSEGLGRSGELFF	TGTGCCAGCAGTGAGGGACTAGGTCGGTCCGGGGAGCTGTTTTTT	.	TRBV4-2	TRBJ2-2	TRBD2
CASQGTASSYEQYF	TGTGCCAGCCAGGGGACGGCTAGCTCCTACGAGCAGTACTTC	few	TRBV27	TRBJ2-7	.
CASSIDRAATEAFF	TGTGCCAGTAGTATAGATCGGGCAGCCACTGAAGCTTTCTTT	.	TRBV19	TRBJ1-1	.
CATATGQGSEKLFF	TGTGCCACTGCGACGGGACAGGGTTCTGAAAAACTGTTTTTT	.	TRBV28	TRBJ1-4	TRBD1
CASREVGAGKNIQYF	TGTGCCAGTAGGGAGGTAGGGGCGGGCAAAAACATTCAGTACTTC	few	TRBV19	TRBJ2-4	.
CASSSLAKNIQYF	TGTGCCAGCAGTTCCTTAGCCAAAAACATTCAGTACTTC	.	TRBV27	TRBJ2-4	.
CASRYTGDSGNTIYF	TGTGCCAGCAGGTATACAGGTGACTCTGGAAACACCATATATTTT	.	TRBV11-2	TRBJ1-3	.
CASSMYGPGRPYNEQFF	TGTGCCAGTAGTATGTACGGGCCCGGACGTCCTTACAATGAGCAGTTCTTC	.	TRBV19	TRBJ2-1	.
CASSLGLARSYNEQFF	TGCGCCAGCAGCTTGGGGCTAGCGCGTTCCTACAATGAGCAGTTCTTC	.	TRBV5-1	TRBJ2-1	.
CASRVQGYSNQPQHF	TGTGCCAGCAGGGTTCAGGGATATAGCAATCAGCCCCAGCATTTT	.	TRBV27	TRBJ1-5	.
CASSLLGRVGTDTQYF	TGTGCCAGCAGCCTCCTGGGGAGGGTTGGTACAGATACGCAGTATTTT	.	TRBV11-1	TRBJ2-3	TRBD2
CASSSYMAGSYNEQFF	TGTGCCAGCAGCTCATACATGGCGGGATCCTACAATGAGCAGTTCTTC	.	TRBV27	TRBJ2-1	.